The rows below give T cell receptor beta chains drawn from one sample of a study of T cell responses to AZD1222 COVID-19 vaccine. The protocol was immunoSEQ multiplex PCR, while the TCRdb copy is restricted to in-frame clones and leaves out a portion. The profile shows roughly 120,000 clones, roughly 86% of them singletons. The sequences come from peripheral blood, collected on day 0 of AZD1222 vaccination. The origin of the receptors is an adult in good health. Both conserved end residues are part of each CDR3. Each record gives: V gene, J gene, D gene, clone size, CDR3 DNA, CDR3 protein. A D gene is named only where the DNA matches it firmly. The size entry is marked missing in some rows and otherwise reads once, few, many or a size class.

v_gene: TRBV7-9
j_gene: TRBJ2-3
d_gene: NA
abundance: NA
CDR3nt: TGTGCCAGCAGCGTGTTCACAGATACGCAGTATTTT
CDR3aa: CASSVFTDTQYF

v_gene: TRBV7-9
j_gene: TRBJ2-7
d_gene: TRBD1
abundance: NA
CDR3nt: TGTGCCAGCAGCGAGGACAGGGGGTTTTACGAGCAGTACTTC
CDR3aa: CASSEDRGFYEQYF

v_gene: TRBV30
j_gene: TRBJ2-7
d_gene: NA
abundance: NA
CDR3nt: TGTGCCTGGACCACCGGGCCTTCCTACGAGCAGTACTTC
CDR3aa: CAWTTGPSYEQYF

v_gene: TRBV18
j_gene: TRBJ1-1
d_gene: NA
abundance: NA
CDR3nt: TGTGCCAGCTCACCACCGTGGTCTACGGGGAACACTGAAGCTTTCTTT
CDR3aa: CASSPPWSTGNTEAFF

v_gene: TRBV28
j_gene: TRBJ2-1
d_gene: NA
abundance: NA
CDR3nt: TGTGCCAGCAGGGATCCGTTCAATGAGCAGTTCTTC
CDR3aa: CASRDPFNEQFF

v_gene: TRBV19
j_gene: TRBJ2-3
d_gene: TRBD2
abundance: NA
CDR3nt: TGTGCCAGTAGTATAGTGACTAGCGGGAAGGCATATACGCAGTATTTT
CDR3aa: CASSIVTSGKAYTQYF

v_gene: TRBV11-3
j_gene: TRBJ2-2
d_gene: NA
abundance: once
CDR3nt: NA
CDR3aa: CARRIYRCNTGELFF

v_gene: TRBV2
j_gene: TRBJ1-2
d_gene: NA
abundance: NA
CDR3nt: TGTGCCAGCAGTCTCTCTCGACAGGCGAGTTATGGCTACACCTTC
CDR3aa: CASSLSRQASYGYTF

v_gene: TRBV6-5
j_gene: TRBJ2-1
d_gene: NA
abundance: NA
CDR3nt: TGTGCCAGCACGGCAAGCGTCAATGAGCAGTTCTTC
CDR3aa: CASTASVNEQFF

v_gene: TRBV6-5
j_gene: TRBJ2-7
d_gene: TRBD1
abundance: NA
CDR3nt: TGTGCCAGCATGTCCCCGGGACAGGGGTCCTACGAGCAGTACTTC
CDR3aa: CASMSPGQGSYEQYF

v_gene: TRBV27
j_gene: TRBJ2-7
d_gene: TRBD2
abundance: once
CDR3nt: TGTGCCAGCAGTTCCCTAGCGGGGGGCGCCTACGAGCAGTACTTC
CDR3aa: CASSSLAGGAYEQYF

v_gene: TRBV28
j_gene: TRBJ2-7
d_gene: TRBD2
abundance: NA
CDR3nt: TGTGCCAGCAGGCCCCATAGCGGGAGCTCCTACGAGCAGTACTTC
CDR3aa: CASRPHSGSSYEQYF

v_gene: TRBV28
j_gene: TRBJ2-7
d_gene: NA
abundance: NA
CDR3nt: TGTGCCAGCAGTTCAACAGGGAATCGTGTTCACGAGCAGTACTTC
CDR3aa: CASSSTGNRVHEQYF

v_gene: TRBV19
j_gene: TRBJ1-1
d_gene: NA
abundance: NA
CDR3nt: TGTGCCAGTAGTAGCTACAGGGTCGGTCACACTGAAGCTTTCTTT
CDR3aa: CASSSYRVGHTEAFF

v_gene: TRBV28
j_gene: TRBJ1-4
d_gene: NA
abundance: once
CDR3nt: TGTGCCAGCAGTTCCCCCGAAGGGACTGAAAAACTGTTTTTT
CDR3aa: CASSSPEGTEKLFF

v_gene: TRBV30
j_gene: TRBJ2-7
d_gene: NA
abundance: NA
CDR3nt: TGTGCCTGGAGTGTACTCGTGGGGTACTCCTACGAGCAGTACTTC
CDR3aa: CAWSVLVGYSYEQYF

v_gene: TRBV28
j_gene: TRBJ1-4
d_gene: NA
abundance: NA
CDR3nt: TGTGCCAGCAGTCCCTCTTCAGGGGAAAAACTGTTTTTT
CDR3aa: CASSPSSGEKLFF

v_gene: TRBV5-1
j_gene: TRBJ2-3
d_gene: NA
abundance: NA
CDR3nt: TGCGCCAGCAGCTTGGGGGACACGTTCACAGATACGCAGTATTTT
CDR3aa: CASSLGDTFTDTQYF

v_gene: TRBV11-1
j_gene: TRBJ2-6
d_gene: NA
abundance: NA
CDR3nt: TGTGCCAGCAGCTTAGGCCTGTCTGGGGCCAACGTCCTGACTTTC
CDR3aa: CASSLGLSGANVLTF

v_gene: TRBV21-1
j_gene: TRBJ2-5
d_gene: NA
abundance: NA
CDR3nt: TGTGCCAGCAGCGTCCGGGACAGACCGGGGGGGACCCAGTACTTC
CDR3aa: CASSVRDRPGGTQYF

v_gene: TRBV7-3
j_gene: TRBJ2-6
d_gene: NA
abundance: NA
CDR3nt: TGTGCCAGCAGCTTAACGCCAAGCTCTGGGGCCAACGTCCTGACTTTC
CDR3aa: CASSLTPSSGANVLTF

v_gene: TRBV18
j_gene: TRBJ2-2
d_gene: NA
abundance: NA
CDR3nt: TGTGCCAGCTCACCACCGGCCTCCCGGGAAGCCGGGGAGCTGTTTTTT
CDR3aa: CASSPPASREAGELFF

v_gene: TRBV11-2
j_gene: TRBJ1-1
d_gene: NA
abundance: NA
CDR3nt: TGTGCCAGCAGCCCCGAATTAGGGGAAGCTTTCTTT
CDR3aa: CASSPELGEAFF